A selection of T cell receptor beta chains follows, all from one sample in a study of blood T cell repertoires in COVID-19. Measured with immunoSEQ multiplex PCR; TCRdb has only the in-frame clones, and not every one. Here the sample spans 55,000 to 85,000 clones, over 65% being singletons. Specimen: peripheral blood. The receptors stem from a woman in her 70s with acute or convalescent COVID-19. Both conserved end residues are part of each CDR3. The D gene is left open where the match is weak. The listing skips clone size in some rows; elsewhere it reads once, few, many or a size class.

v_gene	d_gene	abundance	j_gene	CDR3aa	CDR3nt
TRBV6-5	TRBD1	.	TRBJ2-1	CASRGQDSSYNEQFF	TGTGCCAGCAGGGGACAGGACAGCTCCTACAATGAGCAGTTCTTC
TRBV5-1	.	.	TRBJ2-5	CASSSLEGGNQETQYF	TGCGCCAGCAGTTCCTTGGAGGGGGGGAACCAAGAGACCCAGTACTTC
TRBV5-4	TRBD2	.	TRBJ2-5	CASSMGLAGAYGETQYF	TGTGCCAGCAGCATGGGACTAGCGGGAGCCTACGGGGAGACCCAGTACTTC
TRBV4-2	TRBD1	.	TRBJ2-7	CASSQDVDRAYEQYF	TGTGCCAGCAGCCAAGATGTGGACAGGGCCTACGAGCAGTACTTC
TRBV28	.	.	TRBJ1-3	CASRTDRLSGNTIYF	TGTGCCAGCAGGACTGACCGGTTATCTGGAAACACCATATATTTT
TRBV27	.	.	TRBJ1-5	CASSLTENQPQHF	TGTGCCAGCAGTTTGACTGAGAATCAGCCCCAGCATTTT
TRBV29-1	.	once	TRBJ1-2	CSVGRDYGYTF	TGCAGCGTTGGCAGGGACTATGGCTACACCTTC
TRBV4-3	.	.	TRBJ2-5	CASSQLFGGEETQYF	TGCGCCAGCAGCCAACTCTTTGGAGGGGAAGAGACCCAGTACTTC
TRBV15	.	.	TRBJ1-4	CATSRVPATNEKLFF	TGTGCCACCAGCAGAGTCCCCGCAACTAATGAAAAACTGTTTTTT
TRBV5-5	TRBD2	.	TRBJ2-1	CASSPTSGGYNEQFF	TGTGCCAGCAGCCCGACTAGCGGGGGGTACAATGAGCAGTTCTTC
TRBV12-3/TRBV12-4	.	.	TRBJ1-1	CASSLGLNTEAFF	TGTGCCAGCAGTTTGGGCCTGAACACTGAAGCTTTCTTT
TRBV7-2	TRBD1	few	TRBJ2-7	CASSLANDRAYEQYF	TGTGCCAGCAGCTTAGCAAATGACAGGGCCTACGAGCAGTACTTC
TRBV27	.	.	TRBJ2-1	CASSWAGTSSYNEQFF	TGTGCCAGCAGCTGGGCGGGGACCAGCTCCTACAATGAGCAGTTCTTC
TRBV19	TRBD1	.	TRBJ1-5	CASSTRPGGGQPQHF	TGTGCCAGTAGTACTCGGCCAGGGGGTGGTCAGCCCCAGCATTTT
TRBV7-2	TRBD1	.	TRBJ2-1	CASSQGQGGDEQFF	TGTGCCAGCAGCCAAGGACAGGGTGGCGATGAGCAGTTCTTC
TRBV28	TRBD1	.	TRBJ2-4	CASSSGTGKNIQYF	TGTGCCAGCAGTTCGGGGACAGGCAAAAACATTCAGTACTTC
TRBV12-1	.	.	TRBJ1-2	CASSSSGFHGYTF	TGTGCCAGCAGCTCTTCCGGGTTCCATGGCTACACCTTC
TRBV5-1	TRBD1	.	TRBJ2-7	CASSLWGQGRDEQYF	TGCGCCAGCAGCTTGTGGGGACAGGGTCGGGACGAGCAGTACTTC
TRBV24-1	.	.	TRBJ2-3	CATSDLERAPTDTQYF	TGTGCCACCAGTGATTTGGAGAGGGCCCCCACAGATACGCAGTATTTT
TRBV12-3/TRBV12-4	.	.	TRBJ1-2	CASSQGAGSGYTF	TGTGCCAGCAGCCAAGGGGCAGGGTCCGGCTACACCTTC
TRBV9	.	.	TRBJ1-5	CASSSTGRRDQPQHF	TGTGCCAGCAGCTCAACCGGCAGGCGGGATCAGCCCCAGCATTTT
TRBV2	TRBD1	once	TRBJ2-2	CASKQGAGTGELFF	TGTGCCAGCAAACAGGGGGCCGGCACCGGGGAGCTGTTTTTT
TRBV7-9	.	.	TRBJ2-7	CASSLGGVYEQYF	TGTGCCAGCAGCTTAGGGGGGGTCTACGAGCAGTACTTC
TRBV4-3	TRBD2	.	TRBJ2-1	CASSQQSGGIFNEQFF	TGCGCCAGCAGCCAACAGAGCGGGGGTATATTCAATGAGCAGTTCTTC
TRBV19	.	.	TRBJ2-1	CATKEGLPYNEQFF	TGTGCCACCAAGGAGGGACTCCCATACAATGAGCAGTTCTTC
TRBV19	.	.	TRBJ2-3	CASSIGGAADTQYF	TGTGCCAGTAGTATTGGGGGGGCCGCCGATACGCAGTATTTT